These 10 T cell receptor beta chains originate from one sample sequenced in a study of CD8 T cells in Susac syndrome. When the RNA was reverse transcribed, random hexamers were used with an input of roughly 0.45 to 1 ug. TCRdb re-analysed the immunoSEQ multiplex PCR reads in MiXCR, keeping a single row per CDR3 protein. This table holds fewer than 350,000 distinct CDR3 sequences, 75% to 85% found once. Input material: CD8+ T cells from PBMCs. Receptors were obtained from a human donor with multiple sclerosis.

The DNA of the CDR3 is TGCAGTGCGCAATACAGTCCCGGCTCTGGAAACACCATATATTTT. Its protein is CSAQYSPGSGNTIYF. The chain carries TRBV20-1 and TRBJ1-3; no clear D gene. Trimming shortened V by 6 bases and J by 0 bases, and 15 bases separated the two germline ends. Germline V gene lookup returns CDR1 DFQATT and CDR2 SNEGSKA (reference sequence). There are 15 residues in the CDR3.

The chain is built from TRBV6-6 and TRBJ2-7; the D gene is possibly TRBD1 (5 bases). Between the trimmed V and J ends, which lost 2 bases and 2 bases, there was a span of 13 bases. CDR3 length: 15 amino acids. Germline V gene lookup returns CDR1 MNHNY and CDR2 SVGAGI (reference sequence). The CDR3 DNA sequence: TGTGCCAGCAGTTACCCGGGCAGGGTAACCTACGAGCAGTACTTC. This encodes CASSYPGRVTYEQYF.

The chain recombines TRBV6-1 with TRBJ2-1, with unresolved D. This CDR3 region has 13 residues. Germline CDR1 MNHNS, CDR2 SASEGT. V lost 11 bases and J lost 1, with 12 bases in between. The CDR3 DNA reads TGTGCCCTGAGAAAAGGGTCCTACAATGAGCAGTTCTTC. Residues: CALRKGSYNEQFF.

The chain joins TRBV12-3 or TRBV12-4 to TRBJ1-1, with TRBD1 identical over 9 bases. The CDR3 loop spans 15 amino acids. With V trimmed by 5 bases and J by 0 bases, 4 bases remained unmatched. The CDR3 protein is CASSDRGGLNTEAFF. The CDR3 region has the DNA TGTGCCAGCAGTGACAGGGGGGGGTTGAACACTGAAGCTTTCTTT.

The chain links TRBV12-3 or TRBV12-4 to TRBJ2-7, with 7 bases identical to TRBD1. Trimming at V came to 5 bases and at J to 9 bases, leaving 13 bases not matched to a gene. The CDR3 extends over 14 amino acids. CDR3 DNA sequence: TGTGCCAGCAGTCTACAGGGGACGCTATGGGGGCAGTACTTC. Protein: CASSLQGTLWGQYF.

The gene calls are TRBV24-1 and TRBJ1-2; maybe TRBD1 (6 bases). CDR3 length: 14 residues. Germline V gives CDR1 KGHDR, CDR2 SFDVKD. Trimming cost V 1 base and J 5 bases, with 10 bases left between them. CDR3 amino acids: CATSDFTGRYGYTF. In DNA form, the CDR3 reads TGTGCCACCAGTGATTTCACAGGGAGATATGGCTACACCTTC.

The rearrangement links TRBV28 to TRBJ2-5; D remains ambiguous. Germline CDR1 MDHEN, CDR2 SYDVKM. The CDR3 extends over 15 amino acids. The V and J ends lost 3 bases and 5 bases respectively, with 16 bases between them. The CDR3 here is CASSFKGFDMETQYF. The CDR3 bases are TGTGCCAGCAGTTTTAAAGGGTTCGACATGGAGACCCAGTACTTC. Filled out from reference TRBV28 and TRBJ2-5, the complete variable domain reads DVKVTQSSRYLVKRTGEKVFLECVQDMDHENMFWYRQDPGLGLRLIYFSYDVKMKEKGDIPEGYSVSREKKERFSLILESASTNQTSMYLCASSFKGFDMETQYFGPGTRLLVL.

V gene TRBV6-5 combines with J gene TRBJ2-2; TRBD1 agrees at 12 bases. Unmatched junction bases numbered 3, after V lost 7 bases and J lost 6 bases. This CDR3 region has 14 residues. The germline CDR1 and CDR2 sequences are MNHEY and SVGAGI. DNA for the CDR3: TGTGCCAGCACCGGGACAGGGGGCCCCGGGGAGCTGTTTTTT. Translated, it gives CASTGTGGPGELFF.

This clonotype was seen a handful of times. The chain carries TRBV5-4 and TRBJ2-2; 7 nucleotides line up with TRBD1. The germline CDR1 and CDR2 sequences are SGHNT and YYREEE (reference sequence). V trimming: 2 bases; J trimming: 6 bases; junction bases outside the gene matches: 1. This CDR3 spans 13 amino acids. The CDR3 region is CASSFTGAGELFF. The CDR3 nucleotides are TGTGCCAGCAGCTTTACAGGGGCCGGGGAGCTGTTTTTT.

The chain has TRBV6-1 and TRBJ2-1; 10 bases map to TRBD1. CDR1 and CDR2 from the germline V gene are MNHNS and SASEGT. Trimming took 4 bases from V and 3 from J; bases not matched to a gene: 12. The CDR3 covers 18 residues. The CDR3 DNA reads TGTGCCAGCAGTGGGGGGACAGGGGCCAGCGACGGCTACAATGAGCAGTTCTTC. Protein: CASSGGTGASDGYNEQFF.